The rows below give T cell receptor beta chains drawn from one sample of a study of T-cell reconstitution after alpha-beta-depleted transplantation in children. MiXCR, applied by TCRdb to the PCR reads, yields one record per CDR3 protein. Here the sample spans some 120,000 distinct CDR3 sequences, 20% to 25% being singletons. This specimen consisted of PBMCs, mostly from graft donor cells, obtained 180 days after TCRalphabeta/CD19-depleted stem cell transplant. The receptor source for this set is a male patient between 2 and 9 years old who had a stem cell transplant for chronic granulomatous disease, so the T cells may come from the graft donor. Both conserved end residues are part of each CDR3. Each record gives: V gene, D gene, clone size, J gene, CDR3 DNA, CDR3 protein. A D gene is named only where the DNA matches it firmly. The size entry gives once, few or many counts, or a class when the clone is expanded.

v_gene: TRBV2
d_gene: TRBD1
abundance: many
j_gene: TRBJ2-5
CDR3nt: TGTGCCAGCAGCGCTGACAGGGGGGAGACCCAGTACTTC
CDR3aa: CASSADRGETQYF

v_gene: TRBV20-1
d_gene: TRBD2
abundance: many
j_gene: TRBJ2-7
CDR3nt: TGCAGTGCTGGTTCGGGGGGTGCGAGCGACGAGCAGTACTTC
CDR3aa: CSAGSGGASDEQYF

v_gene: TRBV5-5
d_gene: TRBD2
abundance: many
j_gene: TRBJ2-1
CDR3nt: TGTGCCAGCAGCTTCCCAGGCGGGGGGGCGGGTCAGTTCTTC
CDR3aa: CASSFPGGGAGQFF

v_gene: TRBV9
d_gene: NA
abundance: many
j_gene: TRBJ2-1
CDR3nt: TGTGCCAGCAGCGTAGGGGGCTTCGATGGTGAGCAGTTCTTC
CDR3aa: CASSVGGFDGEQFF

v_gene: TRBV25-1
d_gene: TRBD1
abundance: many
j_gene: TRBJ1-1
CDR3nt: TGTGCCAGCAGCACAGGGGTCGAAGCTTTCTTT
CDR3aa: CASSTGVEAFF

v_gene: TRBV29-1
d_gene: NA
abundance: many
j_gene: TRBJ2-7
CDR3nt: TGCAGCGTCTATGGGACATCCTACGAGCAGTACTTC
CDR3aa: CSVYGTSYEQYF

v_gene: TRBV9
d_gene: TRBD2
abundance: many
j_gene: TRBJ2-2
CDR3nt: TGTGCCAGCAGCGTGTTAGCGGGAGACACCGGGGAGCTGTTTTTT
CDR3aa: CASSVLAGDTGELFF

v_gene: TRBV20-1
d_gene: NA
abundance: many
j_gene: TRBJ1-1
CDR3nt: TGCAGTGCTACATCAGGGGCCTGGACCACTGAAGCTTTCTTT
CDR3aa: CSATSGAWTTEAFF

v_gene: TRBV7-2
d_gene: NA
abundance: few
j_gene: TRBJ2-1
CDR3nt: TGTGCCAGCAGCCCATCGGGAATCAATGAGCAGTTCTTC
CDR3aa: CASSPSGINEQFF

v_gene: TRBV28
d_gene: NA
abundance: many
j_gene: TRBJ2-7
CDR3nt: TGTGCCAGCAGCGGTGGCGGGTACGAGCAGTACTTC
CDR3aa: CASSGGGYEQYF